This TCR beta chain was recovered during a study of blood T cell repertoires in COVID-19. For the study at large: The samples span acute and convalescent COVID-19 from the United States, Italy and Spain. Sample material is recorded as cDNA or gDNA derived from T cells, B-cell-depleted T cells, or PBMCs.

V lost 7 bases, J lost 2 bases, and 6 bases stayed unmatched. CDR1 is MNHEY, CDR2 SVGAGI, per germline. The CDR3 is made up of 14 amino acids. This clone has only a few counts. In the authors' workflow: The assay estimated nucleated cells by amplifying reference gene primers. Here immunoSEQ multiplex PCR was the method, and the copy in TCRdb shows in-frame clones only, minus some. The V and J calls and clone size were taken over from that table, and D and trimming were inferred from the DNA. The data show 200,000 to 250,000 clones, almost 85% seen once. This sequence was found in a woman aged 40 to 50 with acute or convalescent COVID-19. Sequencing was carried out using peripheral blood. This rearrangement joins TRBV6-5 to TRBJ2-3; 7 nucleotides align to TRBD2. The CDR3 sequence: CASNKRDSTDTQYF. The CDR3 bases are TGTGCCAGCAATAAGCGGGATTCCACAGATACGCAGTATTTT.